The clone carrying this T cell receptor beta chain was found a few times. Sequenced by immunoSEQ multiplex PCR; TCRdb stores in-frame clones only, minus some. The sample yields 100,000 to 150,000 clones, around 90% seen once. These data belong to a study of T cell responses to AZD1222 COVID-19 vaccine. The length of the CDR3 is 14 residues. Germline lookup yields CDR1 LNHDA and CDR2 SQIVND (reference sequence). Trimming left V 3 bases short and J 4 bases short, with 12 bases between. The rearrangement uses TRBV19 and TRBJ1-2; D is unresolved. The sequence came from an adult in good health. The specimen was peripheral blood, collected on day 0 of AZD1222 vaccination. The CDR3 DNA reads TGTGCCAGTAGTATCGGGCTTGGAGGCTATGGCTACACCTTC. Residues: CASSIGLGGYGYTF.